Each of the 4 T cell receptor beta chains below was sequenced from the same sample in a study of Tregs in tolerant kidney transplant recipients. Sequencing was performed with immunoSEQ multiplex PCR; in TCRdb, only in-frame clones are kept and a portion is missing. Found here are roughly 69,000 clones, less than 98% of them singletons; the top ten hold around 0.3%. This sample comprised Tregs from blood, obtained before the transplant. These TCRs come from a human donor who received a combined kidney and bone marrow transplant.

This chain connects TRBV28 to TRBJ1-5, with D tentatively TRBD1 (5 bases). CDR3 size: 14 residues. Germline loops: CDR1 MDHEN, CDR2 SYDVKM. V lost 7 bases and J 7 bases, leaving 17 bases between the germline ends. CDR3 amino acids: CASIGAGKNQPQHF. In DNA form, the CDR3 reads TGTGCCAGCATCGGAGCAGGGAAGAACCAGCCCCAGCATTTT.

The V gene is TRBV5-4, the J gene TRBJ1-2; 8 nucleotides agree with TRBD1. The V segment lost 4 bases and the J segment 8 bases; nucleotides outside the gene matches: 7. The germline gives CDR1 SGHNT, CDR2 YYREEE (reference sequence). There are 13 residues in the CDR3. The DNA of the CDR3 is TGTGCCAGCAGCCAGACAGGGGTCCGGGGCTACACCTTC. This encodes CASSQTGVRGYTF.

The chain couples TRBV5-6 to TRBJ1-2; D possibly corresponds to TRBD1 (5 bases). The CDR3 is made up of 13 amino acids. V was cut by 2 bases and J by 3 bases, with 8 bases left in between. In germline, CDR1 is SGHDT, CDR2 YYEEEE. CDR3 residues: CASSFKGDYGYTF. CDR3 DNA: TGTGCCAGCAGCTTTAAAGGGGACTATGGCTACACCTTC. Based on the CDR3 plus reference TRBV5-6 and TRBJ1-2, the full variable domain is DAGVTQSPTHLIKTRGQQVTLRCSPKSGHDTVSWYQQALGQGPQFIFQYYEEEERQRGNFPDRFSGHQFPNYSSELNVNALLLGDSALYLCASSFKGDYGYTFGSGTRLTVV.

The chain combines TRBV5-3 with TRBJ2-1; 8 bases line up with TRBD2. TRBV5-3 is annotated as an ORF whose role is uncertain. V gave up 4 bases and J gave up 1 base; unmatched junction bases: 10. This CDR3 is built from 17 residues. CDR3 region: CARSQTRGGVSYNEQFF. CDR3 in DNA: TGTGCCAGAAGCCAAACCCGGGGGGGTGTTTCCTACAATGAGCAGTTCTTC.